This entry lists 2 T cell receptor beta chains sequenced from one sample in a study of cytomegalovirus exposure and HLA in healthy donors. The protocol was immunoSEQ multiplex PCR, while the TCRdb copy is restricted to in-frame clones and leaves out a portion. This sample carries roughly 150,000 clones, just over 90% of them seen once, and the ten largest clones take about 0.65%. The sample consisted of PBMCs. The source of these receptors is a man aged 18 to 35 in good health and CMV-seronegative.

The chain links TRBV5-5 to TRBJ1-1; maybe TRBD1 (6 bases). The CDR3 is made up of 14 amino acids. Trimming took off 4 bases at V and 4 bases at J, with 14 bases between the two ends. Germline V gene lookup returns CDR1 SGHKS and CDR2 YYEKEE (reference sequence). The CDR3 DNA sequence: TGTGCCAGCAGCCGGGACGACAGGCTCACTGAAGCTTTCTTT. Its protein product is CASSRDDRLTEAFF.

This chain links TRBV10-2 with TRBJ2-1, with D unresolved. Germline assignment: CDR1 WSHSY and CDR2 SAAADI. V lost 3 bases and J lost 5, with 8 bases in between. The CDR3 length is 13 residues. CDR3 DNA: TGCGCCAGCAGTGACTTGGCCGACAATGAGCAGTTCTTC. This codes for CASSDLADNEQFF.